This TCR beta chain was identified during a study of T cells in Graves' hyperthyroidism and ophthalmopathy. As for the study in general: Peripheral blood sampling occurred at initial diagnosis, before any treatment.

The V and J ends lost 1 base and 0 bases respectively, with 10 bases between them. Germline values: CDR1 SNHLY, CDR2 FYNNEI. This CDR3 region has 16 residues. In this sample, this clonotype turned up a few times. RNA transcripts gave rise to amplified TCR beta CDR3 regions. HTBI primers were used for first-round RT-PCR of the TCR CDR3. From the multiplex PCR reads, TCRdb called clonotypes with MiXCR, one entry per CDR3 protein. The data show roughly 530,000 distinct CDR3 sequences, more than 15% seen once. Duration under 3 months, a NOSPECS grade of at least 4, and a Clinical Activity Score of at least 3 characterized the ophthalmopathy patients. It was uncontrolled infection, other autoimmune disease, pregnancy or lactation that excluded patients.

Material: blood. The source of this sequence is a woman aged 18-30 years with Graves' ophthalmopathy. The chain employs TRBV2 and TRBJ1-3; D unclear. The CDR3 loop is CASSEEAVSSGNTIYF. CDR3 nucleotides: TGTGCCAGCAGTGAAGAGGCAGTTAGCTCTGGAAACACCATATATTTT.